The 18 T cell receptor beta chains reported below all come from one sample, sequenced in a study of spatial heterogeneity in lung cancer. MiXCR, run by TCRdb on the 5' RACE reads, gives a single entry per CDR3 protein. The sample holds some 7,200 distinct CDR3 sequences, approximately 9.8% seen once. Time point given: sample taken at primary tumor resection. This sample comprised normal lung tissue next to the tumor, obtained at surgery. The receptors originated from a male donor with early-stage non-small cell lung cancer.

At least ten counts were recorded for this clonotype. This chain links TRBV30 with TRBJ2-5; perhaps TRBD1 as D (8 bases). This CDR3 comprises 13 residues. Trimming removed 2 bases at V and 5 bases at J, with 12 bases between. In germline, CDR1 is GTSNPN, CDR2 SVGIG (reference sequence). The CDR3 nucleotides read TGTGCCTGGAGTACAGGGGGAGGGGAGACCCAGTACTTC. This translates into CAWSTGGGETQYF.

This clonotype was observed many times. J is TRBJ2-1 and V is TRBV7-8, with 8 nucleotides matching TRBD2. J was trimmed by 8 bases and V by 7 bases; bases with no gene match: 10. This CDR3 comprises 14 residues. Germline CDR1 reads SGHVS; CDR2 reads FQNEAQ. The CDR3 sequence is CASTVAGSGDEQFF. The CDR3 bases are TGTGCCAGCACCGTAGCGGGATCTGGGGATGAGCAGTTCTTC.

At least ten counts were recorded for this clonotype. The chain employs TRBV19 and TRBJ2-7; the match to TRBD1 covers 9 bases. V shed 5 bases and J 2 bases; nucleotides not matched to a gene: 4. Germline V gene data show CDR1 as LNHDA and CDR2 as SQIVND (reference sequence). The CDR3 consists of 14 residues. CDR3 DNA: TGTGCCAGTAGTCCCGGGACAGGGCCCTACGAGCAGTACTTC. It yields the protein CASSPGTGPYEQYF. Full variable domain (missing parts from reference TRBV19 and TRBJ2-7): DGGITQSPKYLFRKEGQNVTLSCEQNLNHDAMYWYRQDPGQGLRLIYYSQIVNDFQKGDIAEGYSVSREKKESFPLTVTSAQKNPTAFYLCASSPGTGPYEQYFGPGTRLTVT.

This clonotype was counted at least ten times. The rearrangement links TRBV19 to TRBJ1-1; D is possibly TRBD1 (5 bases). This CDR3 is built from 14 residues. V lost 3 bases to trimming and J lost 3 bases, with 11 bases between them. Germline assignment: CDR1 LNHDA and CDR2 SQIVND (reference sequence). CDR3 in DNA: TGTGCCAGTAGTATGTGGACACCACACACTGAAGCTTTCTTT. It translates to CASSMWTPHTEAFF.

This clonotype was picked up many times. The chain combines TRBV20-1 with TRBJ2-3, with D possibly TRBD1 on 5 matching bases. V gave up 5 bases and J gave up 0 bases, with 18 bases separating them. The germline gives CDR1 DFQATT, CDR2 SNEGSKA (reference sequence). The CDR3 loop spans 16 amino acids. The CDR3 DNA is TGCAGTGCTCCGACCTTGACAGTCTCTAGCACAGATACGCAGTATTTT. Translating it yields CSAPTLTVSSTDTQYF.

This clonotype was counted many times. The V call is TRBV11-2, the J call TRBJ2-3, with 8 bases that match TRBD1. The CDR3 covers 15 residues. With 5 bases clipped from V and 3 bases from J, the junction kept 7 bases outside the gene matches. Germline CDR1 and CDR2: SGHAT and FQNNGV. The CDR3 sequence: CASSDGQGITDTQYF. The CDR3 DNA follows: TGTGCCAGCAGCGACGGACAGGGCATTACAGATACGCAGTATTTT.

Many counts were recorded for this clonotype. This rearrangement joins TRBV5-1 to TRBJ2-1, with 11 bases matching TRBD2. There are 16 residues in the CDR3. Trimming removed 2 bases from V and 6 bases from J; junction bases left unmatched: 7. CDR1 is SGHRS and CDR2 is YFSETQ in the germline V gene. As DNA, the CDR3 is TGCGCCAGCAGCTTACTAGCGGGAGTAAGCGTCAATGAGCAGTTCTTC. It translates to CASSLLAGVSVNEQFF.

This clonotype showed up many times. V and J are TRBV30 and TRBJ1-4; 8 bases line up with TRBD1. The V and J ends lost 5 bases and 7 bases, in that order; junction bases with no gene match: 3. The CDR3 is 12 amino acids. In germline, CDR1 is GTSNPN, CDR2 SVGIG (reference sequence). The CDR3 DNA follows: TGTGCCTGGCGGACAGGGATTGAAAAACTGTTTTTT. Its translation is CAWRTGIEKLFF.

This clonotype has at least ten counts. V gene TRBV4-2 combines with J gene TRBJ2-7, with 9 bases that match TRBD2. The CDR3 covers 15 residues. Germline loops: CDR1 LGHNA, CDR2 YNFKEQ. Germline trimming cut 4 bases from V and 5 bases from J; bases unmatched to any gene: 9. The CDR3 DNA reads TGTGCCAGCAGCCTCCTCCCTAGCGGGACTAACGAGCAGTACTTC. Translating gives CASSLLPSGTNEQYF.

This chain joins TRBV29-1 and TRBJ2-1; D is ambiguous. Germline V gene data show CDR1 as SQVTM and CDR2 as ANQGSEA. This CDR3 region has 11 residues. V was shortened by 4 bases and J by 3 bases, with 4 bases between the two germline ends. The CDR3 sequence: CSVAGYNEQFF. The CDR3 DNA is TGCAGCGTTGCCGGCTACAATGAGCAGTTCTTC.

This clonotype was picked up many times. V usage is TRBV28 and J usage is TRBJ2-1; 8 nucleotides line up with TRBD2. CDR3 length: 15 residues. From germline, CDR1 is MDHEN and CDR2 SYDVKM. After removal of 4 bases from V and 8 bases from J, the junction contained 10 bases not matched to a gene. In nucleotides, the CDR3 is TGTGCCAGCAGTTCCGGAAGCGGGAGAAGGGATGAGCAGTTCTTC. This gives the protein CASSSGSGRRDEQFF.

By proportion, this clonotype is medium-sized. This chain's CDR3 is CASVYGGADKAFF. CDR3 in DNA: TGTGCCAGCGTTTATGGAGGAGCCGATAAAGCTTTCTTT. The rearrangement joins TRBV28 to TRBJ1-1; D is ambiguous. This CDR3 is built from 13 residues. V lost 8 bases and J lost 9, with 19 bases in between. Germline V gives CDR1 MDHEN, CDR2 SYDVKM.

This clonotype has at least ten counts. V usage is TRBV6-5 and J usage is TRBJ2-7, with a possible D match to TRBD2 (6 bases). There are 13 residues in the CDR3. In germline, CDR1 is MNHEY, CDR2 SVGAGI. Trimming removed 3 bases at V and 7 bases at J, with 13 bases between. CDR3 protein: CASSYGGAREQYF. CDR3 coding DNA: TGTGCCAGCAGTTATGGCGGGGCGCGGGAGCAGTACTTC.

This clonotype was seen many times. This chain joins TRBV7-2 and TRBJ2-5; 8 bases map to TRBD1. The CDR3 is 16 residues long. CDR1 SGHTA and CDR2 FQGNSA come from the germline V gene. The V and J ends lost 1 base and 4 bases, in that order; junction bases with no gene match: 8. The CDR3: CASSLGGQVVRETQYF. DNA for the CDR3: TGTGCCAGCAGCTTAGGGGGACAGGTGGTGAGAGAGACCCAGTACTTC. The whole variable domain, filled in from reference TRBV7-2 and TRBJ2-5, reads GAGVSQSPSNKVTEKGKDVELRCDPISGHTALYWYRQSLGQGLEFLIYFQGNSAPDKSGLPSDRFSAERTGGSVSTLTIQRTQQEDSAVYLCASSLGGQVVRETQYFGPGTRLLVL.

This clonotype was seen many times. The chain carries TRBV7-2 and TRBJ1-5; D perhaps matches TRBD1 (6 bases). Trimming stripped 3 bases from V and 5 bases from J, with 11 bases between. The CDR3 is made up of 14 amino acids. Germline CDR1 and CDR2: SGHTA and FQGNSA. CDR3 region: CASSFRGGDQPQHF. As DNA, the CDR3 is TGTGCCAGCAGCTTTCGAGGGGGTGATCAGCCCCAGCATTTT. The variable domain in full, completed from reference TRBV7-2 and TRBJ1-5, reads GAGVSQSPSNKVTEKGKDVELRCDPISGHTALYWYRQSLGQGLEFLIYFQGNSAPDKSGLPSDRFSAERTGGSVSTLTIQRTQQEDSAVYLCASSFRGGDQPQHFGDGTRLSIL.

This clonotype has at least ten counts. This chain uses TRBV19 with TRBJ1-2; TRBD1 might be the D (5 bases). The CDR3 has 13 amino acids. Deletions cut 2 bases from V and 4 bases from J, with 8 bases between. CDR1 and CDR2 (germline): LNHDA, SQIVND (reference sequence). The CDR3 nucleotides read TGTGCCAGTAGTATACAGGGCGGCTATGGCTACACCTTC. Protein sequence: CASSIQGGYGYTF.

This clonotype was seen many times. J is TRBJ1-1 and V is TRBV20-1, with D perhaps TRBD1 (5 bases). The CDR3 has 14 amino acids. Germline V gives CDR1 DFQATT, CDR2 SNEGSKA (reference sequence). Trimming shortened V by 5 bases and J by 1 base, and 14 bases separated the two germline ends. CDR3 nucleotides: TGCAGTGCTTCAGGGCGTGCCGGGAACACTGAAGCTTTCTTT. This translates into CSASGRAGNTEAFF.

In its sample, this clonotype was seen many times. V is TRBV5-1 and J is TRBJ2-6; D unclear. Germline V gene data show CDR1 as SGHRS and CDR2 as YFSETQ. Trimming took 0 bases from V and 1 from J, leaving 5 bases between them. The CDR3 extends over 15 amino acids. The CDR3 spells CASSLDKSGANVLTF. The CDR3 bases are TGCGCCAGCAGCTTGGATAAATCTGGGGCCAACGTCCTGACTTTC. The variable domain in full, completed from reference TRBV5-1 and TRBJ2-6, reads KAGVTQTPRYLIKTRGQQVTLSCSPISGHRSVSWYQQTPGQGLQFLFEYFSETQRNKGNFPGRFSGRQFSNSRSEMNVSTLELGDSALYLCASSLDKSGANVLTFGAGSRLTVL.